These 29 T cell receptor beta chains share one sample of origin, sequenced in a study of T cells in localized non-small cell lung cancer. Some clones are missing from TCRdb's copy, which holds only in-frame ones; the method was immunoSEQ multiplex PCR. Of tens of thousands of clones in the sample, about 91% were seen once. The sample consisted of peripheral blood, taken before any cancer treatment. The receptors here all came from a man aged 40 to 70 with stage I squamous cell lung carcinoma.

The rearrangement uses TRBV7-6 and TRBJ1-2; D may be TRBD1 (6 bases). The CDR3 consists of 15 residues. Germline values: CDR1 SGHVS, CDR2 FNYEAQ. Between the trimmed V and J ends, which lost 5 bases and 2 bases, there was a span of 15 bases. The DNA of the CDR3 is TGTGCCAGCAGCCCGCGGGGGACAAACAACTATGGCTACACCTTC. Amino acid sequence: CASSPRGTNNYGYTF.

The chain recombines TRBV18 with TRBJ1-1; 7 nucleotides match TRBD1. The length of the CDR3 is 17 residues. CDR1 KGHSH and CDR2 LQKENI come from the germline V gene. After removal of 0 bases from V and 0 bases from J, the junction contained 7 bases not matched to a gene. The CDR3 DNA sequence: TGTGCCAGCTCACCACCGTTGGGACAGACCATGAACACTGAAGCTTTCTTT. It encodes CASSPPLGQTMNTEAFF.

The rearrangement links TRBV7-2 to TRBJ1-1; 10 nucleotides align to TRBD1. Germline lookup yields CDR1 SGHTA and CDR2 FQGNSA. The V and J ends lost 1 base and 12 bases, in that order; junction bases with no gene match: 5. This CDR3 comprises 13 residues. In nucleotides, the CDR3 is TGTGCCAGCAGCTTAGAGGGACAGGGGACAACTTTCTTT. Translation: CASSLEGQGTTFF.

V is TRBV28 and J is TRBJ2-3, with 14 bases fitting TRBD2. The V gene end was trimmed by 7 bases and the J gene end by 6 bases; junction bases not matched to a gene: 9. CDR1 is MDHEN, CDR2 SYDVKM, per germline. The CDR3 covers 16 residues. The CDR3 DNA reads TGTGCCAGCATCGCTGCGACTAGCGGGGGGGTTGATACGCAGTATTTT. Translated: CASIAATSGGVDTQYF.

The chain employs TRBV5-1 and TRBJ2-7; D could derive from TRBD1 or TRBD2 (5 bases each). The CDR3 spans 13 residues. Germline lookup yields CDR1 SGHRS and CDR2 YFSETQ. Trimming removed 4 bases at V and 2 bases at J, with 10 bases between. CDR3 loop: CASSPGTTYEQYF. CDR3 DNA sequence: TGCGCCAGCAGCCCCGGGACCACCTACGAGCAGTACTTC.

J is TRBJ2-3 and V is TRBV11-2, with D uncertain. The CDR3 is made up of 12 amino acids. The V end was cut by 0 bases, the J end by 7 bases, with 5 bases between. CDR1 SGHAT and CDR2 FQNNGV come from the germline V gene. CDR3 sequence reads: CASSLEGNTQYF. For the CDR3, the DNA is TGTGCCAGCAGCTTAGAAGGGAATACGCAGTATTTT.

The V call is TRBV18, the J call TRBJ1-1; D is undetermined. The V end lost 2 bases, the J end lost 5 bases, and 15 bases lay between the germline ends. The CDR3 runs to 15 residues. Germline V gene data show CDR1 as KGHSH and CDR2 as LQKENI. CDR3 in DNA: TGTGCCAGCTCACCAGGGCTGGGTTTGTGGACTGAAGCTTTCTTT. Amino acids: CASSPGLGLWTEAFF.

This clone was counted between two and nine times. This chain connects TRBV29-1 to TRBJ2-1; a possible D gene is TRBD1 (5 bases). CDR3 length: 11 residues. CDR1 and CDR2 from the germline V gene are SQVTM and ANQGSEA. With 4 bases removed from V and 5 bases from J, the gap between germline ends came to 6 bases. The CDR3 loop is CSVGRDNEQFF. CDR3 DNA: TGCAGCGTTGGCAGGGACAATGAGCAGTTCTTC.

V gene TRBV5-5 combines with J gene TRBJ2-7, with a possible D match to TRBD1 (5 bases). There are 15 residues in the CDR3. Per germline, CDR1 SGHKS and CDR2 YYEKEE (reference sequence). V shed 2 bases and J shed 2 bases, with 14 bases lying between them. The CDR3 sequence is CASSLQAGPAYEQYF. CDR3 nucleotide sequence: TGTGCCAGCAGCTTACAGGCAGGGCCCGCCTACGAGCAGTACTTC.

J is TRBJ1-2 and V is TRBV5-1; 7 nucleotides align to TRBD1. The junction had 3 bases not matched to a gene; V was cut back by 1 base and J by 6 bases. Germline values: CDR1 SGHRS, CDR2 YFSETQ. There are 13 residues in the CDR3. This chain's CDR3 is CASSLKGGDGYTF. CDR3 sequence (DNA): TGCGCCAGCAGCTTGAAAGGGGGCGATGGCTACACCTTC.

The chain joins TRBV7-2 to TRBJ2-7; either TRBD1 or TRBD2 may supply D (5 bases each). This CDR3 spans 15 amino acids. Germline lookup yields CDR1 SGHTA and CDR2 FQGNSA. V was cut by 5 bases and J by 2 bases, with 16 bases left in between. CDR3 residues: CASSTIWGSPYEQYF. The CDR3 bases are TGTGCCAGCAGCACCATTTGGGGGAGCCCCTACGAGCAGTACTTC.

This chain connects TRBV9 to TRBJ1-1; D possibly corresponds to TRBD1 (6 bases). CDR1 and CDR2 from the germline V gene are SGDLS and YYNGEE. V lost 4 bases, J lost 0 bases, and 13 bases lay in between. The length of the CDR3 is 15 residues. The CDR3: CASSPTGRVNTEAFF. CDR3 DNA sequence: TGTGCCAGCAGCCCTACAGGGAGAGTGAACACTGAAGCTTTCTTT.

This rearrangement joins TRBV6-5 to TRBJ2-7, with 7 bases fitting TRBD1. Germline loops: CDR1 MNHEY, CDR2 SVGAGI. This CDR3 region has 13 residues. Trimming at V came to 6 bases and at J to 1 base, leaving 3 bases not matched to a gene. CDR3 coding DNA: TGTGCCAGCAGCCAGGGACAGTCCTACGAGCAGTACTTC. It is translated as CASSQGQSYEQYF.

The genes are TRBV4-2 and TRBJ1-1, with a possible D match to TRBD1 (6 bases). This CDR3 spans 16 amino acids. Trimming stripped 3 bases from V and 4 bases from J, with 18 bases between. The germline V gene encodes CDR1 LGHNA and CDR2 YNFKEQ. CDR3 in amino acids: CASSQVDRLLTTEAFF. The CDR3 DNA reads TGTGCCAGCAGCCAGGTTGACAGGTTGCTAACCACTGAAGCTTTCTTT.

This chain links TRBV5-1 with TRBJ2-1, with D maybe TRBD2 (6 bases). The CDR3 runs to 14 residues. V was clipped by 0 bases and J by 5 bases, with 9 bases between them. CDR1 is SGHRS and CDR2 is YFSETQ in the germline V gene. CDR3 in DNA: TGCGCCAGCAGCTTGGTGGCGGGGAACAATGAGCAGTTCTTC. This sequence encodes CASSLVAGNNEQFF.

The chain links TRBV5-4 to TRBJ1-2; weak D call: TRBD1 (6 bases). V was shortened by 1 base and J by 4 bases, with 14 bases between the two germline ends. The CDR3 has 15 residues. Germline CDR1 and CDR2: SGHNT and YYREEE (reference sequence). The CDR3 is CASSLNSGVIYGYTF. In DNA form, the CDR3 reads TGTGCCAGCAGCTTGAATTCAGGGGTCATCTATGGCTACACCTTC.

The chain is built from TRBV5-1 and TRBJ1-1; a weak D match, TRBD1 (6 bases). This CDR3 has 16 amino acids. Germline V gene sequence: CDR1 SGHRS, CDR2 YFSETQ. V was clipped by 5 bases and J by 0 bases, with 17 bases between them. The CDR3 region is CASSRMGGRMNTEAFF. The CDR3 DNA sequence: TGCGCCAGCAGTCGTATGGGGGGGCGGATGAACACTGAAGCTTTCTTT.

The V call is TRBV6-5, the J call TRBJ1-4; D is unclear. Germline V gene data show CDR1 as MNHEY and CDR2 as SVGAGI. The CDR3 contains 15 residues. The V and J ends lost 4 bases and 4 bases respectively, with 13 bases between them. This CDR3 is CASSLTELNNEKLFF. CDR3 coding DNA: TGTGCCAGCAGTTTAACCGAGCTGAATAATGAAAAACTGTTTTTT.

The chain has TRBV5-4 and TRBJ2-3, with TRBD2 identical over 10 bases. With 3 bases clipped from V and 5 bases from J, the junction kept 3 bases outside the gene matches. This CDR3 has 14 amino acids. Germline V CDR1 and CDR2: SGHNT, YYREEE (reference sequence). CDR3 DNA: TGTGCCAGCAGCTGGACTAGCGGAGTAGATACGCAGTATTTT. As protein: CASSWTSGVDTQYF.

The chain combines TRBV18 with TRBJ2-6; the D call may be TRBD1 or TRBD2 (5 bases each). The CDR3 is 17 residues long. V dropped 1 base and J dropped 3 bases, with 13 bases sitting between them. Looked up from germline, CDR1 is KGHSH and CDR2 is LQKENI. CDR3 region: CASSPRDLGVGANVLTF. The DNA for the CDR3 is TGTGCCAGCTCACCACGTGATCTGGGGGTTGGGGCCAACGTCCTGACTTTC.

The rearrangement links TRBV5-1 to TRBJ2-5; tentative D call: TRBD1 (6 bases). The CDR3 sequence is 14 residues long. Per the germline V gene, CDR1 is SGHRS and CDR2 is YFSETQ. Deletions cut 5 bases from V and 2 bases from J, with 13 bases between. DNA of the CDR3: TGCGCCAGCAGAACCAGGGGCAGTCAAGAGACCCAGTACTTC. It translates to CASRTRGSQETQYF.

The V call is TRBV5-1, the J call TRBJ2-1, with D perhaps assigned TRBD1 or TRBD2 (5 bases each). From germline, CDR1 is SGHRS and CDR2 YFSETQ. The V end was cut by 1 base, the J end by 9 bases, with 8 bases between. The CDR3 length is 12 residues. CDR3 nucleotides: TGCGCCAGCAGCTTGCCTGGGACTGAGCAGTTCTTC. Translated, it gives CASSLPGTEQFF. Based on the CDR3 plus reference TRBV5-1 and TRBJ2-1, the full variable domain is KAGVTQTPRYLIKTRGQQVTLSCSPISGHRSVSWYQQTPGQGLQFLFEYFSETQRNKGNFPGRFSGRQFSNSRSEMNVSTLELGDSALYLCASSLPGTEQFFGPGTRLTVL.

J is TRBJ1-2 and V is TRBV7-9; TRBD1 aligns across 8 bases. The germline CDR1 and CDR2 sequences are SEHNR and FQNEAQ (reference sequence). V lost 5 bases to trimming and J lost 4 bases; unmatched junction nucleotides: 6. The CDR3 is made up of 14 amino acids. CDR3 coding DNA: TGTGCCAGCAGCGGACAGGGATTCGGCTATGGCTACACCTTC. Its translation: CASSGQGFGYGYTF.

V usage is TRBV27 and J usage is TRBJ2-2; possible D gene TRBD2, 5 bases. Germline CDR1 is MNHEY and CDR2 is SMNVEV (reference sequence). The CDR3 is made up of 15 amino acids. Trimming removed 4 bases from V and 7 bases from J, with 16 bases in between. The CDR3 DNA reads TGTGCCAGCAGTTCAAAGGCAGGCGGAGGCGGGGAGCTGTTTTTT. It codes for CASSSKAGGGGELFF.

CDR3 bases: TGTGCCAGCAGCGCGGGACAGTATAATTCACCCCTCCACTTT. It translates to CASSAGQYNSPLHF. The rearrangement joins TRBV11-3 to TRBJ1-6; 7 bases fit TRBD1. Germline assignment: CDR1 SGHNT and CDR2 YENEEA. This CDR3 is built from 14 residues. After removal of 5 bases from V and 4 bases from J, the junction contained 2 bases not matched to a gene.

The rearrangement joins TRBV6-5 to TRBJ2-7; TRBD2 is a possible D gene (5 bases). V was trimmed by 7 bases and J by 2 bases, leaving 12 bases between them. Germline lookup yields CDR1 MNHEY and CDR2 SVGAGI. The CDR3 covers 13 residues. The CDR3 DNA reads TGTGCCAGCATTTCAAGCGGAACCTACGAGCAGTACTTC. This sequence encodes CASISSGTYEQYF.

The CDR3 DNA follows: TGTGCCAGCAGCTTGCTCTTCGGGGGCGTATTGGCGGGCACTGAAGCTTTCTTT. This gives the protein CASSLLFGGVLAGTEAFF. The rearrangement joins TRBV5-6 to TRBJ1-1, with D possibly matching TRBD1 (6 bases). Per the germline V gene, CDR1 is SGHDT and CDR2 is YYEEEE. This CDR3 comprises 18 residues. Trimming took off 1 base at V and 4 bases at J, with 23 bases between the two ends.

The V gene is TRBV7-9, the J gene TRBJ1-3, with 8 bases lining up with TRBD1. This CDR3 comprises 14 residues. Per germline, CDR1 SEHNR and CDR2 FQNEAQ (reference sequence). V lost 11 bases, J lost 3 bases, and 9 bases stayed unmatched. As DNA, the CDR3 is TGTGCCGTACGGGACAGGCTTTTTGGAAACACCATATATTTT. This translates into CAVRDRLFGNTIYF.

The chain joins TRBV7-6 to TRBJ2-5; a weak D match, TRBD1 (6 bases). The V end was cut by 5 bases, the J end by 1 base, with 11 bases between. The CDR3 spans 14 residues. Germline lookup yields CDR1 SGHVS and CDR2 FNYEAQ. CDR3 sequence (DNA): TGTGCCAGCAGCACAGGACAGTTCCAAGAGACCCAGTACTTC. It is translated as CASSTGQFQETQYF.